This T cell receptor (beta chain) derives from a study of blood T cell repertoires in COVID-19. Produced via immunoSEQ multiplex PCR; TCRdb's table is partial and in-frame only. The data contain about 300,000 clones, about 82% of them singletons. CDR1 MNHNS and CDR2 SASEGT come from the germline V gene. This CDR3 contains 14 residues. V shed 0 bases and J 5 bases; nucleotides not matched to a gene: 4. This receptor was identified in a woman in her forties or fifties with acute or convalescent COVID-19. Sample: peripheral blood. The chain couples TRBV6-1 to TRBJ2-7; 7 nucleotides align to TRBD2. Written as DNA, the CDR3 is TGTGCCAGCAGTGAAGCATGGCGGGGGAACGAGCAGTACTTC. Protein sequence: CASSEAWRGNEQYF.